A single sample gave rise to the 20 T cell receptor beta chains below, sequenced in a study of T cell responses to AZD1222 COVID-19 vaccine. Produced via immunoSEQ multiplex PCR; TCRdb's table is partial and in-frame only. The data contain 200,000 or so clones, 93% of them seen just once; the ten biggest clones take up over 0.95%. This sample comprised peripheral blood, obtained 28 days after the second AZD1222 dose. These receptors were taken from an adult who received the AZD1222 COVID-19 vaccine.

In DNA, the CDR3 is TGTGCCAGCAGCATCAAAACCCCTCCGGTGGGCTACACCTTC. Its protein product is CASSIKTPPVGYTF. The gene calls are TRBV21-1 and TRBJ1-2. TRBV21-1 corresponds to a pseudogene. The CDR3 consists of 14 residues.

V gene TRBV12-3 or TRBV12-4 combines with J gene TRBJ1-2; 10 nucleotides line up with TRBD1. The length of the CDR3 is 13 residues. V dropped 6 bases and J dropped 6; count of bases not matched to a gene: 4. CDR3 in amino acids: CASRVGTGDGYTF. CDR3 DNA: TGTGCCAGCAGAGTGGGGACAGGGGATGGCTACACCTTC.

The rearrangement joins TRBV7-6 to TRBJ1-4, with D hard to call. CDR3 size: 17 residues. Trimming took off 2 bases at V and 0 bases at J, with 13 bases between the two ends. Germline lookup yields CDR1 SGHVS and CDR2 FNYEAQ. This CDR3 is CASSLMGSGATNEKLFF. The CDR3, as DNA: TGTGCCAGCAGCTTAATGGGTTCAGGAGCAACTAATGAAAAACTGTTTTTT.

This rearrangement joins TRBV11-2 to TRBJ2-1; TRBD2 matches 9 bases. Germline lookup yields CDR1 SGHAT and CDR2 FQNNGV. CDR3 length equals 15 residues. Losses at the gene ends were 1 base for V and 8 bases for J; bases not matched to a gene: 6. DNA for the CDR3: TGTGCCAGCAGCTTAGTGGCGGGGGGGCAGTATGAGCAGTTCTTC. Protein sequence: CASSLVAGGQYEQFF.

The chain is built from TRBV7-3 and TRBJ1-2, with 9 positions matching TRBD1. V lost 2 bases and J lost 5; bases outside the gene matches: 12. Germline CDR1 SGHTA, CDR2 FQGTGA. CDR3 length equals 17 residues. CDR3 nucleotides: TGTGCCAGCAGCTTATCGCGCGTGACAGGGGGTCAGTATGGCTACACCTTC. Translated, it gives CASSLSRVTGGQYGYTF.

The chain recombines TRBV19 with TRBJ1-1; D is perhaps TRBD1 (5 bases). The germline CDR1 and CDR2 sequences are LNHDA and SQIVND (reference sequence). The CDR3 sequence is 13 residues long. Trimming removed 7 bases at V and 4 bases at J, with 13 bases between. The CDR3 spells CASNPGRGTEAFF. For the CDR3, the DNA is TGTGCCAGTAATCCGGGAAGGGGCACTGAAGCTTTCTTT.

The chain employs TRBV7-2 and TRBJ2-5; 9 nucleotides align to TRBD2. With 1 base clipped from V and 4 bases from J, the junction kept 7 bases outside the gene matches. Germline V gene lookup returns CDR1 SGHTA and CDR2 FQGNSA. The CDR3 is 16 amino acids. As DNA, the CDR3 is TGTGCCAGCAGCTTAGGGGCGGGGGGGCAGGCAGAGACCCAGTACTTC. This sequence encodes CASSLGAGGQAETQYF.

This chain joins TRBV4-1 and TRBJ1-3; the D gene is possibly TRBD1 (6 bases). CDR3 size: 16 residues. Trimming shortened V by 2 bases and J by 1 base, and 12 bases separated the two germline ends. CDR1 and CDR2 from the germline V gene are MGHRA and YSYEKL. For the CDR3, the DNA is TGCGCCAGCAGCCAATTGGACAGAAGATCTGGAAACACCATATATTTT. Residues: CASSQLDRRSGNTIYF.

V is TRBV3-1 (or the pseudogene TRBV3-2) and J is TRBJ1-4; perhaps TRBD1 as D (6 bases). V lost 4 bases and J 3 bases, leaving 15 bases between the germline ends. The CDR3 extends over 16 amino acids. CDR1 and CDR2 (germline): LGHDT, YNNKEL (reference sequence). DNA for the CDR3: TGTGCCAGCAGCCCCGGGGGGGCACCTGCTAATGAAAAACTGTTTTTT. This sequence encodes CASSPGGAPANEKLFF.

This clone is a singleton in its sample. The chain uses TRBV27 and TRBJ2-4; D is uncertain. Germline CDR1 is MNHEY and CDR2 is SMNVEV (reference sequence). The CDR3 has 11 residues. Trimming stripped 4 bases from V and 11 bases from J, with 9 bases between. CDR3 nucleotide sequence: TGTGCCAGCAGTTCAGATTCCCTTCAGTACTTC. Its translation is CASSSDSLQYF.

The J gene is TRBJ1-2, the V gene TRBV7-9, with D possibly TRBD1 on 5 matching bases. Deletions cut 1 base from V and 0 bases from J, with 15 bases between. This CDR3 region has 17 residues. Germline V gene data show CDR1 as SEHNR and CDR2 as FQNEAQ (reference sequence). CDR3 nucleotide sequence: TGTGCCAGCAGCTTAGAAGGGACCGCAAGGCCTAACTATGGCTACACCTTC. Protein: CASSLEGTARPNYGYTF.

The rearrangement joins TRBV5-4 to TRBJ1-1; D is uncertain. This CDR3 contains 14 residues. V lost 0 bases and J 2 bases, leaving 8 bases between the germline ends. Per the germline V gene, CDR1 is SGHNT and CDR2 is YYREEE (reference sequence). The CDR3, as DNA: TGTGCCAGCAGCTTGGCGGCGGTTAACACTGAAGCTTTCTTT. Translated: CASSLAAVNTEAFF.

This clone was observed once. This chain uses TRBV4-1 with TRBJ2-5; D is unclear. CDR1 is MGHRA, CDR2 YSYEKL, per germline. The CDR3 length is 14 residues. Trimming removed 4 bases from V and 0 bases from J, with 9 bases in between. CDR3 coding DNA: TGCGCCAGCAGCCTCGGTGGGTACCAAGAGACCCAGTACTTC. Translating gives CASSLGGYQETQYF.

The chain joins TRBV9 to TRBJ2-2; 14 bases fit TRBD2. The CDR3 loop spans 16 amino acids. CDR1 SGDLS and CDR2 YYNGEE come from the germline V gene. The V gene end was trimmed by 4 bases and the J gene end by 6 bases; junction bases not matched to a gene: 5. The CDR3 nucleotides read TGTGCCAGCAGCCCGAGGACTAGCGGGGGGCCCGGGGAGCTGTTTTTT. This translates into CASSPRTSGGPGELFF.

This rearrangement joins TRBV9 to TRBJ2-3, with 7 bases identical to TRBD1. J gave up 0 bases and V 3 bases, and 4 bases lay outside the gene matches. Looked up from germline, CDR1 is SGDLS and CDR2 is YYNGEE. The CDR3 is 15 amino acids. The chain's CDR3 is CASSAKTGSTDTQYF. CDR3 nucleotides: TGTGCCAGCAGCGCCAAGACAGGGAGCACAGATACGCAGTATTTT.

V usage is TRBV5-6 and J usage is TRBJ2-1, with TRBD1 identical over 10 bases. In germline, CDR1 is SGHDT, CDR2 YYEEEE. The CDR3 loop spans 15 amino acids. The trim removed 2 bases at V and 2 bases at J, leaving 1 base unmatched. As DNA, the CDR3 is TGTGCCAGCAGCTTTGGGACAGGGGCCTACAATGAGCAGTTCTTC. Its protein product is CASSFGTGAYNEQFF.

The chain combines TRBV2 with TRBJ2-1; 10 bases line up with TRBD1. V gave up 4 bases and J gave up 9 bases; unmatched junction bases: 6. The length of the CDR3 is 14 residues. Germline-derived CDR1 and CDR2 are SNHLY and FYNNEI. The CDR3 DNA sequence: TGTGCCAGCAGTGGACAGGGGGCCTTTAGTGAGCAGTTCTTC. It encodes CASSGQGAFSEQFF.

This chain links TRBV11-2 with TRBJ2-7; D might be TRBD1 (5 bases). Deletions cut 1 base from V and 2 bases from J, with 12 bases between. CDR1 and CDR2 (germline): SGHAT, FQNNGV. The CDR3 is 15 amino acids. CDR3 amino acids: CASSLVRGGTYEQYF. The CDR3 DNA is TGTGCCAGCAGCTTAGTTAGGGGTGGAACCTACGAGCAGTACTTC.

The V and J genes are TRBV10-2 and TRBJ1-2, with 8 positions matching TRBD1. Per germline, CDR1 WSHSY and CDR2 SAAADI. V was pared by 2 bases and J by 4 bases, with 3 bases of the junction left unmatched. The CDR3 totals 14 residues. The CDR3 DNA is TGCGCCAGCAGTGAGACGACAGGGGCCTATGGCTACACCTTC. Protein product: CASSETTGAYGYTF.

V and J are TRBV7-9 and TRBJ2-3; 8 bases are shared with TRBD1. CDR1 and CDR2 (germline): SEHNR, FQNEAQ (reference sequence). This CDR3 has 16 amino acids. V lost 6 bases and J lost 2; bases outside the gene matches: 10. The CDR3 region has the DNA TGTGCCAGCAGTCCATATGGACAGGGCCTCACAGATACGCAGTATTTT. Encoded protein: CASSPYGQGLTDTQYF.